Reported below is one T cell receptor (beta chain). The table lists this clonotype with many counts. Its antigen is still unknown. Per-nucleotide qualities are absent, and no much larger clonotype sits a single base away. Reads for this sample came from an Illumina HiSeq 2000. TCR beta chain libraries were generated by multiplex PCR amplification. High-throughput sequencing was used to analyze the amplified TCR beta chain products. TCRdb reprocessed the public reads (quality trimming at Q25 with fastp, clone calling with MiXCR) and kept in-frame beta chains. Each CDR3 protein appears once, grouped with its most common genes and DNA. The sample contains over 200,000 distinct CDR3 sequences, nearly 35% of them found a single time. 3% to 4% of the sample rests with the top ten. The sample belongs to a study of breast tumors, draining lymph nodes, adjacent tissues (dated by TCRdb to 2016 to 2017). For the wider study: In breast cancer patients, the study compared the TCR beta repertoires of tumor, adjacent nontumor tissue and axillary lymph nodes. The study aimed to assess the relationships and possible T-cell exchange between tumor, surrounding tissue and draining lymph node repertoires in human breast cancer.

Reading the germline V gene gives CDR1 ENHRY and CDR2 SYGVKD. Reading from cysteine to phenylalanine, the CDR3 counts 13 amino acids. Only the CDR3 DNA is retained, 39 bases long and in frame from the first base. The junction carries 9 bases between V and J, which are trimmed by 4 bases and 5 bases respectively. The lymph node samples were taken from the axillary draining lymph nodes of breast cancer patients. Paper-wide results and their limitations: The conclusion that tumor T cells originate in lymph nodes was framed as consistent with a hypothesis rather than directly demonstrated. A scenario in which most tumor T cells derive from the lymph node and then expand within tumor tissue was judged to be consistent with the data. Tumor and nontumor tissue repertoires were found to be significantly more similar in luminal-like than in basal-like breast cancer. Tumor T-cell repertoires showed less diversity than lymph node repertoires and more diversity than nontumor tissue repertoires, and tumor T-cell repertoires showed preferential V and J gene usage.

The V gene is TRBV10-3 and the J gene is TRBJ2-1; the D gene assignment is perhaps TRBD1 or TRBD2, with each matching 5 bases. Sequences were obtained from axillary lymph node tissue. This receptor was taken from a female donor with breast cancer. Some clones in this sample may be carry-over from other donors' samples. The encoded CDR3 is CAISGGRDNEQFF. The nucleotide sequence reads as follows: TGTGCCATCAGTGGGGGACGGGACAATGAGCAGTTCTTC.